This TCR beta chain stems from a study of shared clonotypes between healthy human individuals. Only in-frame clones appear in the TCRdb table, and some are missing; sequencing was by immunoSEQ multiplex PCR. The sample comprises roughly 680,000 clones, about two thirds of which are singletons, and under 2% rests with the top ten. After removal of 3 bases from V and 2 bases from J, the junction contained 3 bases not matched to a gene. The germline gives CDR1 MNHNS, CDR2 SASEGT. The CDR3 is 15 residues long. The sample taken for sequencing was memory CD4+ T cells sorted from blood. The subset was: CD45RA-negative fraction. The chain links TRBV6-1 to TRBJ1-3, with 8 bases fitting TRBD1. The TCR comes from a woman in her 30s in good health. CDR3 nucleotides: TGTGCCAGCAGTGATCAGGGGGCTCCTGGAAACACCATATATTTT. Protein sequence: CASSDQGAPGNTIYF.